This T cell receptor beta chain was observed in a study of blood T cell repertoires in COVID-19. Sequenced by immunoSEQ multiplex PCR; TCRdb stores in-frame clones only, minus some. The repertoire includes about 74,000 clones, roughly 90% of them detected once, and roughly 9.7% sits in the top ten. This TCR derives from a human donor in a cohort sampled during active COVID-19. Sequences were obtained from peripheral blood.

The CDR3 bases are TGTGCCAGCAGTCAGACACTTTCTAACTATGGCTACACCTTC. It encodes CASSQTLSNYGYTF. The chain recombines TRBV6-6 with TRBJ1-2; D is uncertain. V shed 5 bases and J shed 0 bases, with 10 bases lying between them. Germline lookup yields CDR1 MNHNY and CDR2 SVGAGI (reference sequence). The CDR3 spans 14 residues.